What follows are 11 T cell receptor beta chains derived from one specimen sequenced in a study of blood T cell repertoires in COVID-19. The protocol was immunoSEQ multiplex PCR, while the TCRdb copy is restricted to in-frame clones and leaves out a portion. The repertoire holds around 200,000 clones, with about 88% as singletons. Sequenced sample: PBMCs or T cells enriched from blood (not recorded which). The receptors originated from a woman aged 25 to 39 who had been exposed to COVID-19.

The chain links TRBV18 to TRBJ2-1, with a possible D match to TRBD1 (5 bases). Deletions cut 1 base from V and 0 bases from J, with 13 bases between. CDR1 KGHSH and CDR2 LQKENI come from the germline V gene. This CDR3 region has 17 residues. The CDR3 coding sequence is TGTGCCAGCTCACCACAGGGGTCCTTAAGCTCCTACAATGAGCAGTTCTTC. It yields the protein CASSPQGSLSSYNEQFF.

The table lists this clone with a count of one. This sequence joins TRBV6-5 and TRBJ1-2; no clear D gene. Looked up from germline, CDR1 is MNHEY and CDR2 is SVGAGI. CDR3 length: 12 amino acids. V was trimmed by 10 bases and J by 7 bases, leaving 16 bases between them. In nucleotides, the CDR3 is TGTGCCACCGCGGCCAGCGAGCGTGGCTACACCTTC. This translates into CATAASERGYTF.

This chain connects TRBV28 to TRBJ2-6, with TRBD1 matching 7 bases. The junction had 17 bases not matched to a gene; V was cut back by 7 bases and J by 2 bases. Looked up from germline, CDR1 is MDHEN and CDR2 is SYDVKM. CDR3 length: 19 residues. The CDR3, as DNA: TGTGCCAGCACCCAAGTGGCCGGCGGACAGGTCCCTGGGGCCAACGTCCTGACTTTC. This sequence encodes CASTQVAGGQVPGANVLTF.

The rearrangement uses TRBV7-2 and TRBJ1-1; no clear D. The V and J ends lost 1 base and 7 bases respectively, with 16 bases between them. The germline gives CDR1 SGHTA, CDR2 FQGNSA. The CDR3 extends over 15 amino acids. DNA for the CDR3: TGTGCCAGCAGCTTAGGGGCTAGAGGGCACGATGAAGCTTTCTTT. It is translated as CASSLGARGHDEAFF.

This chain connects TRBV6-5 to TRBJ2-3; D is possibly TRBD2 (6 bases). CDR1 is MNHEY, CDR2 SVGAGI, per germline. The V end was cut by 5 bases, the J end by 1 base, with 10 bases between. CDR3 length: 14 residues. CDR3: CASSPAGGTDTQYF. The DNA of the CDR3 is TGTGCCAGCAGTCCAGCGGGCGGCACAGATACGCAGTATTTT.

The chain employs TRBV9 and TRBJ1-3; 7 nucleotides align to TRBD1. With V trimmed by 0 bases and J by 1 base, 1 base remained unmatched. Germline loops: CDR1 SGDLS, CDR2 YYNGEE. The CDR3 length is 15 residues. This CDR3 reads CASSVEGASGNTIYF. The CDR3 region has the DNA TGTGCCAGCAGCGTAGAGGGGGCATCTGGAAACACCATATATTTT.

This clone was seen only a few times. The chain uses TRBV27 and TRBJ1-6; D ambiguous. Germline CDR1 MNHEY, CDR2 SMNVEV (reference sequence). V lost 6 bases and J lost 10, with 16 bases in between. The CDR3 is 14 amino acids. The DNA for the CDR3 is TGTGCCAGCAGGGCCAGGCAGGCTTGGTCACCCCTCCACTTT. Protein: CASRARQAWSPLHF.

The chain employs TRBV27 and TRBJ2-5; no clear D. CDR1 MNHEY and CDR2 SMNVEV come from the germline V gene (reference sequence). This CDR3 is built from 13 residues. V was cut by 3 bases and J by 1 base, with 6 bases left in between. The CDR3 nucleotides read TGTGCCAGCAGTTTTTCAGGCCAAGAGACCCAGTACTTC. Translating it yields CASSFSGQETQYF.

The gene calls are TRBV30 and TRBJ1-6, with D perhaps matching TRBD1 (5 bases). V gave up 5 bases and J gave up 9 bases, with 17 bases separating them. Looked up from germline, CDR1 is GTSNPN and CDR2 is SVGIG (reference sequence). The CDR3 totals 14 residues. In DNA form, the CDR3 reads TGTGCCTGGGGCTTTGGGGCCCGAACTTCACCCCTCCACTTT. This codes for CAWGFGARTSPLHF.

For the CDR3, the DNA is TGTGCCTGGGGTGACAGATCCTCTGGAAACACCATATATTTT. It specifies CAWGDRSSGNTIYF. This chain uses TRBV30 with TRBJ1-3, with D perhaps TRBD1 (5 bases). This CDR3 has 14 amino acids. The V gene's germline CDR1 is GTSNPN and CDR2 SVGIG (reference sequence). Trimming removed 5 bases from V and 0 bases from J, with 11 bases in between.

The rearrangement joins TRBV27 to TRBJ2-7, with TRBD1 identical over 8 bases. This CDR3 region has 16 residues. Germline values: CDR1 MNHEY, CDR2 SMNVEV (reference sequence). Unmatched junction bases numbered 14, after V lost 5 bases and J lost 5 bases. The CDR3 sequence is CASSPAPGTGFNEQYF. The CDR3 coding sequence is TGTGCCAGCAGTCCAGCCCCAGGGACAGGCTTCAACGAGCAGTACTTC.